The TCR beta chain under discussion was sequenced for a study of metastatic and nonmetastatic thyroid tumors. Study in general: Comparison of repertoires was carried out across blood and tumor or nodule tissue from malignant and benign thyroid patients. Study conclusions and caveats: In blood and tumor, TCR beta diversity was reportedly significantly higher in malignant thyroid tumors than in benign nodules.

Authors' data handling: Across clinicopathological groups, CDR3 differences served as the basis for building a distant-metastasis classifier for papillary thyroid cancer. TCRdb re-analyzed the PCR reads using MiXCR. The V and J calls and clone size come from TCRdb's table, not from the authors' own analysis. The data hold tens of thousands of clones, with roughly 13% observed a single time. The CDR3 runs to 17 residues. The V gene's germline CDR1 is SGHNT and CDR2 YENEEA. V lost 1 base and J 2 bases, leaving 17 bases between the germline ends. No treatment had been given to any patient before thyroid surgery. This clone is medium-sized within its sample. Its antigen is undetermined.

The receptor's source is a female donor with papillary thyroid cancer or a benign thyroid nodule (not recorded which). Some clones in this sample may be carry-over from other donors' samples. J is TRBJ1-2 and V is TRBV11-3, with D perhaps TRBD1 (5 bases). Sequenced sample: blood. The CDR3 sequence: CASSLVGDPGWNYGYTF. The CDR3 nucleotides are TGTGCCAGCAGCTTAGTTGGGGACCCAGGGTGGAACTATGGCTACACCTTC.